These 14 T cell receptor beta chains were all obtained from the same sample, sequenced in a study of T cells in localized non-small cell lung cancer. The method was immunoSEQ multiplex PCR; TCRdb's version includes in-frame clones alone and lacks a portion of them. The data show about 2,700 clones, with 30% to 40% seen just once and 12% held by the top ten. The sample in question was normal lung tissue next to the tumor, obtained before any cancer treatment. All receptors derive from a man aged 35-75 years with stage I lung adenocarcinoma.

The chain links TRBV6-8 to TRBJ2-6; the D gene is possibly TRBD1 (6 bases). Trimming cost V 6 bases and J 0 bases, with 6 bases left between them. The V gene's germline CDR1 is MNHGY and CDR2 SAAAGT. CDR3 length: 14 residues. The chain's CDR3 is CASRGGSGANVLTF. The DNA for the CDR3 is TGTGCCAGCAGAGGGGGCTCTGGGGCCAACGTCCTGACTTTC.

The gene calls are TRBV9 and TRBJ2-3, with 8 positions matching TRBD1. V trimming: 5 bases; J trimming: 2 bases; junction bases outside the gene matches: 7. Germline V gene lookup returns CDR1 SGDLS and CDR2 YYNGEE. This CDR3 region has 15 residues. The CDR3 is CASRPRTGNTDTQYF. The CDR3 nucleotides read TGTGCCAGCAGACCTAGGACAGGGAACACAGATACGCAGTATTTT.

This clone is medium-sized. The chain joins TRBV11-3 to TRBJ2-7; TRBD1 matches 9 bases. This CDR3 is 16 amino acids long. V shed 4 bases and J 4 bases; nucleotides not matched to a gene: 11. Germline V gene sequence: CDR1 SGHNT, CDR2 YENEEA. The CDR3 loop reads CASSSKWTGAGYEQYF. CDR3 nucleotide sequence: TGTGCCAGCAGCTCCAAGTGGACAGGGGCTGGTTACGAGCAGTACTTC.

The chain joins TRBV19 to TRBJ1-5; perhaps TRBD1 as D (6 bases). Trimming took off 7 bases at V and 2 bases at J, with 18 bases between the two ends. CDR3 length: 16 amino acids. Germline values: CDR1 LNHDA, CDR2 SQIVND (reference sequence). The CDR3 nucleotides are TGTGCCAGTATATCCGGGGGCCGCAGGGGCAATCAGCCCCAGCATTTT. It is translated as CASISGGRRGNQPQHF.

By sample fraction, this clone is large (0.1 to 1%). V and J are TRBV11-3 and TRBJ2-7, with 10 positions matching TRBD2. V gave up 1 base and J gave up 4 bases; unmatched junction bases: 4. Germline CDR1 reads SGHNT; CDR2 reads YENEEA. This CDR3 spans 15 amino acids. CDR3 in DNA: TGTGCCAGCAGCTTAGGGACTAGCGGAATTTACGAGCAGTACTTC. As protein: CASSLGTSGIYEQYF.

The rearrangement joins TRBV2 to TRBJ2-5, with 9 bases that match TRBD1. The CDR3 runs to 13 residues. Germline CDR1 SNHLY, CDR2 FYNNEI. With V trimmed by 10 bases and J by 2 bases, 5 bases remained unmatched. In DNA, the CDR3 is TGTGCCACCAGACAGGGGGTGCAAGAGACCCAGTACTTC. This codes for CATRQGVQETQYF.

The chain combines TRBV19 with TRBJ1-1; no clear D gene. The CDR3 loop spans 13 amino acids. CDR1 is LNHDA, CDR2 SQIVND, per germline (reference sequence). Trimming stripped 3 bases from V and 5 bases from J, with 10 bases between. The CDR3 bases are TGTGCCAGTAGTATCGGCTGGCGAACTGAAGCTTTCTTT. This sequence encodes CASSIGWRTEAFF.

This clone rates as medium-sized. The chain combines TRBV11-3 with TRBJ2-2; possibly TRBD1 or TRBD2 for D (5 bases each). Per germline, CDR1 SGHNT and CDR2 YENEEA. This CDR3 region has 16 residues. Trimming took 3 bases from V and 6 from J, leaving 17 bases between them. The CDR3 sequence: CASSFGAGFFSGELFF. CDR3 coding DNA: TGTGCCAGCAGCTTCGGGGCAGGGTTTTTCTCCGGGGAGCTGTTTTTT.

V is TRBV18 and J is TRBJ2-3, with D perhaps being TRBD1 or TRBD2 (5 bases each). Trimming removed 3 bases from V and 5 bases from J, with 12 bases in between. Germline V gene data show CDR1 as KGHSH and CDR2 as LQKENI. The CDR3 extends over 14 amino acids. The CDR3 spells CASSPTGTVDTQYF. In DNA form, the CDR3 reads TGTGCCAGCTCACCTACCGGGACCGTAGATACGCAGTATTTT.

This chain joins TRBV15 and TRBJ2-1; TRBD2 matches at 11 bases. V gave up 0 bases and J gave up 2 bases; unmatched junction bases: 3. Per germline, CDR1 LNHNV and CDR2 YYDKDF (reference sequence). The CDR3 consists of 17 residues. The CDR3 protein is CATSRDLTSGTYNEQFF. CDR3 bases: TGTGCCACCAGCAGAGATCTGACTAGCGGGACCTACAATGAGCAGTTCTTC. The full variable domain, its missing parts supplied by reference TRBV15 and TRBJ2-1, is DAMVIQNPRYQVTQFGKPVTLSCSQTLNHNVMYWYQQKSSQAPKLLFHYYDKDFNNEADTPDNFQSRRPNTSFCFLDIRSPGLGDTAMYLCATSRDLTSGTYNEQFFGPGTRLTVL.

The V gene is TRBV28, the J gene TRBJ2-2; tentatively, D is TRBD1 (5 bases). CDR1 and CDR2 (germline): MDHEN, SYDVKM. Trimming took 4 bases from V and 4 from J, leaving 13 bases between them. CDR3 length equals 15 residues. For the CDR3, the DNA is TGTGCCAGCAGTTCCCATGACAGAGCCACCGGGGAGCTGTTTTTT. Its protein is CASSSHDRATGELFF.

The chain is built from TRBV18 and TRBJ2-3; 8 positions match TRBD2. The CDR3 has 15 amino acids. The V and J ends lost 1 base and 4 bases, in that order; junction bases with no gene match: 4. The germline CDR1 and CDR2 sequences are KGHSH and LQKENI. The CDR3 bases are TGTGCCAGCTCACCACTTTCGGGAGGGTCAGATACGCAGTATTTT. This codes for CASSPLSGGSDTQYF.

There are a few counts of this clone. The rearrangement joins TRBV5-1 to TRBJ1-2, with 9 nucleotides matching TRBD1. This CDR3 is built from 16 residues. The V gene end was trimmed by 4 bases and the J gene end by 5 bases; junction bases not matched to a gene: 12. Germline V gives CDR1 SGHRS, CDR2 YFSETQ. The CDR3 reads CASSERTGEVGYGYTF. CDR3 DNA sequence: TGCGCCAGCAGCGAACGGACAGGGGAAGTGGGGTATGGCTACACCTTC. The full variable domain, in which reference TRBV5-1 and TRBJ1-2 provide the parts outside the CDR3, is KAGVTQTPRYLIKTRGQQVTLSCSPISGHRSVSWYQQTPGQGLQFLFEYFSETQRNKGNFPGRFSGRQFSNSRSEMNVSTLELGDSALYLCASSERTGEVGYGYTFGSGTRLTVV.

The chain combines TRBV18 with TRBJ1-4, with D uncertain. Germline loops: CDR1 KGHSH, CDR2 LQKENI. The CDR3 loop spans 15 amino acids. V dropped 3 bases and J dropped 0 bases, with 8 bases sitting between them. CDR3 region: CASSPEPTTNEKLFF. In nucleotides, the CDR3 is TGTGCCAGCTCACCGGAACCAACAACTAATGAAAAACTGTTTTTT.